This TCR beta chain was profiled in a study of T-cell reconstitution after alpha-beta-depleted transplantation in children. Trimming took 2 bases from V and 1 from J, leaving 12 bases between them. The CDR3 spans 17 residues. During its preparation, the TCRbeta library received unique molecular identifiers. A single record per CDR3 protein comes from TCRdb applying MiXCR to the PCR reads. The sample consists of 200,000 to 250,000 distinct CDR3 sequences, around 8% of them appearing once. This clonotype came up many times. The chain links TRBV12-3 or TRBV12-4 to TRBJ2-6, with D perhaps TRBD1 or TRBD2 (5 bases each). The sequences come from PBMCs, mostly from graft donor cells, collected 180 days after TCRalphabeta/CD19-depleted stem cell transplant. This clonotype was sampled from a male patient aged 5 to 17 who had a stem cell transplant for acute lymphoblastic leukemia, so the T cells may come from the graft donor. CDR3 nucleotide sequence: TGTGCCAGCAGTTTATCACCGGGGCCTTCTGGGGCCAACGTCCTGACTTTC. Protein sequence: CASSLSPGPSGANVLTF.